A single TCR beta chain is shown here with its context. This entry comes from a study of blood T cell repertoires in COVID-19. Germline V CDR1 and CDR2: DFQATT, SNEGSKA (reference sequence). V trimming: 3 bases; J trimming: 1 base; junction bases outside the gene matches: 8. The CDR3 runs to 16 residues. Generated by immunoSEQ multiplex PCR, the TCRdb table keeps only in-frame clones and is missing some. In the table there are a few hundred thousand clones, just over 85% of which are singletons. The specimen sequenced was PBMCs or T cells enriched from blood (not recorded which). This rearrangement joins TRBV20-1 to TRBJ1-1; 10 nucleotides match TRBD1. The sequence was collected from a woman between 35 and 50 years old with acute COVID-19. CDR3 sequence (DNA): TGCAGTGCTAGTTTCGGGACAGGGGCTTGGAACACTGAAGCTTTCTTT. Translating gives CSASFGTGAWNTEAFF.